This T cell receptor (beta chain) stems from a study of PD-L1 blockade in urothelial cancer. Looking at the study overall: Dosed intravenously at 1,200 mg every 3 weeks, atezolizumab was initiated by patients at some point between 2014 and 2016.

The germline V gene has CDR1 SEHNR and CDR2 FQNEAQ (reference sequence). The CDR3 is 18 amino acids. The germline V and J ends were trimmed by 3 bases and 1 base, with 19 bases remaining between them. The assay was immunoSEQ multiplex PCR, and TCRdb's table has in-frame clones only and misses some. This table holds approximately 36,000 clones, 75% to 90% found once. Time point described: peripheral blood 6 weeks after treatment start. Locally advanced or metastatic urothelial carcinoma was present in patients. Every patient provided from 1 to 8 samples, collected pretreatment and on-treatment. The starting material was PBMCs, obtained around atezolizumab (anti-PD-L1) treatment. V and J are TRBV7-9 and TRBJ1-3, with D perhaps TRBD1 (5 bases). The sequence was obtained from a man aged 35 to 55 with urothelial cancer. CDR3 nucleotides: TGTGCCAGCAGCTTTCCGCAGGCCGGGGGGGGGTCTGGAAACACCATATATTTT. This sequence encodes CASSFPQAGGGSGNTIYF. The whole variable domain, remainder taken from reference TRBV7-9 and TRBJ1-3, is DTGVSQNPRHKITKRGQNVTFRCDPISEHNRLYWYRQTLGQGPEFLTYFQNEAQLEKSRLLSDRFSAERPKGSFSTLEIQRTEQGDSAMYLCASSFPQAGGGSGNTIYFGEGSWLTVV.